One and the same sample provided the 29 T cell receptor beta chains below, sequenced in a study of control samples from healthy donors and cancer patients (dated by TCRdb to the early 2020s). The receptor library was made with the immunoSEQ multiplex PCR assay. TCRdb limited this immuneACCESS table to in-frame rearrangements with V and J called. A share of clones is missing; checked studies link under half to unresolved V genes, and the rest is unexplained. The sample records 95,000 to 150,000 clones, 88% of which are singletons. The ten largest clones represent around 3.3% of the sample. The sequenced sample was blood. The origin of the receptors is a man between 35 and 55 years old in good health.

V and J are TRBV23-1 and TRBJ1-6, with D maybe TRBD1 (5 bases). TRBV23-1 carries the ORF label, with uncertain function. This CDR3 region has 17 residues. V was shortened by 0 bases and J by 6 bases, with 15 bases between the two germline ends. CDR3: CASSQSDKTITNSPLHF. The CDR3 DNA reads as TGCGCCAGCAGTCAATCGGACAAAACCATAACTAATTCACCCCTCCACTTT.

The table lists this clone with a few counts. V and J are TRBV19 and TRBJ1-5; D not resolved. The CDR3 contains 13 residues. CDR1 LNHDA and CDR2 SQIVND come from the germline V gene (reference sequence). V was pared by 8 bases and J by 7 bases, with 15 bases between. The CDR3 reads CASAGSSGQPQHF. CDR3 coding DNA: TGTGCCAGTGCTGGGAGCTCCGGGCAGCCCCAGCATTTT.

V usage is TRBV5-6 and J usage is TRBJ2-6; 7 nucleotides agree with TRBD1. Looked up from germline, CDR1 is SGHDT and CDR2 is YYEEEE. The CDR3 has 17 residues. V was pared by 3 bases and J by 0 bases, with 6 bases of the junction left unmatched. CDR3 nucleotide sequence: TGTGCCAGCAGCTCGGACAGGCCCTTCTCTGGGGCCAACGTCCTGACTTTC. This translates into CASSSDRPFSGANVLTF.

This clone was seen a handful of times. The V and J genes are TRBV10-1 and TRBJ2-7, with D perhaps TRBD1 or TRBD2 (5 bases each). Trimming shortened V by 6 bases and J by 0 bases, and 12 bases separated the two germline ends. The CDR3 is made up of 14 amino acids. The germline gives CDR1 WNHNN, CDR2 SYGVQD (reference sequence). CDR3: CASSGTDSSYEQYF. For the CDR3, the DNA is TGCGCCAGCAGCGGGACGGATTCCTCCTACGAGCAGTACTTC.

This chain links TRBV4-1 with TRBJ1-4; 8 bases fit TRBD1. The ends lost 2 bases at V and 4 bases at J; junction bases unmatched: 9. Germline V gene lookup returns CDR1 MGHRA and CDR2 YSYEKL. The CDR3 sequence is 17 residues long. CDR3 sequence reads: CASSQRVGQVVNEKLFF. CDR3 DNA: TGCGCCAGCAGCCAAAGAGTGGGACAGGTTGTTAATGAAAAACTGTTTTTT.

This clone was observed once. This chain connects TRBV3-1 (or the pseudogene TRBV3-2) to TRBJ2-3; 10 bases align to TRBD1. Germline V lookup: CDR1 LGHDT, CDR2 YNNKEL (reference sequence). J gave up 4 bases and V 3 bases, and 10 bases lay outside the gene matches. The CDR3 contains 17 residues. The CDR3: CASSHPLGDRGSDTQYF. CDR3 bases: TGTGCCAGCAGCCACCCCTTGGGGGACAGGGGTTCAGATACGCAGTATTTT.

This sequence joins TRBV5-4 and TRBJ2-2; 11 bases line up with TRBD2. The CDR3 totals 17 residues. CDR1 and CDR2 (germline): SGHNT, YYREEE (reference sequence). Trimming cost V 4 bases and J 5 bases; bases outside gene matches: 10. The CDR3 nucleotides are TGTGCCAGCAGCCCCGATCTAGCGGGGGGTAGAACCGGGGAGCTGTTTTTT. Residues: CASSPDLAGGRTGELFF.

The J gene is TRBJ2-2, the V gene TRBV7-3, with D possibly matching TRBD2 (5 bases). This CDR3 is built from 13 residues. Germline V lookup: CDR1 SGHTA, CDR2 FQGTGA. V was clipped by 3 bases and J by 4 bases, with 6 bases between them. The CDR3 DNA reads as TGTGCCAGCAGCTTCACTAGCACCGGGGAGCTGTTTTTT. This gives the protein CASSFTSTGELFF.

The rearrangement links TRBV21-1 to TRBJ1-2; no check of the table's D call, TRBD1, against the DNA was made. TRBV21-1 is a pseudogene. This CDR3 has 18 residues. The CDR3 reads CASSDPGTGDDLFYGYTF. CDR3 DNA: TGTGCCAGCAGCGATCCCGGGACAGGGGACGATTTATTCTATGGCTACACCTTC.

The CDR3 DNA reads as TGCAGCGTTGATAAGGGTTCCGCGAACACTGAAGCTTTCTTT. Translation gives CSVDKGSANTEAFF. The chain links TRBV29-1 to TRBJ1-1; D is ambiguous. This CDR3 comprises 14 residues. Germline CDR1 SQVTM, CDR2 ANQGSEA. V was clipped by 3 bases and J by 1 base, with 12 bases between them.

This chain links TRBV7-3 with TRBJ1-5; D uncertain. The CDR3 is made up of 13 amino acids. Deletions cut 5 bases from V and 6 bases from J, with 11 bases between. Germline-derived CDR1 and CDR2 are SGHTA and FQGTGA. The DNA of the CDR3 is TGTGCCAGCAGCCTCCAAGCAGGTCAGCCCCAGCATTTT. It yields the protein CASSLQAGQPQHF.

The table lists this clone with a count of one. The genes are TRBV13 and TRBJ1-4; D may be TRBD1 (5 bases). The CDR3 has 14 amino acids. The germline CDR1 and CDR2 sequences are PRHDT and FYEKMQ (reference sequence). V shed 7 bases and J shed 1 base, with 10 bases lying between them. In DNA, the CDR3 is TGTGCCAGCACGTCGCAGGGAACTAATGAAAAACTGTTTTTT. Its translation: CASTSQGTNEKLFF.

This chain links TRBV4-3 with TRBJ2-7, with a weak D call TRBD2 (6 bases). CDR1 is LGHNA, CDR2 YSLEER, per germline. Trimming pared 0 bases from V and 1 base from J, leaving 10 bases between. This CDR3 comprises 15 residues. CDR3 sequence (DNA): TGCGCCAGCAGCCAAGATTTAGGGAGGTCCTACGAGCAGTACTTC. As protein: CASSQDLGRSYEQYF.

This rearrangement joins TRBV6-5 to TRBJ1-2; perhaps TRBD1 as D (6 bases). The germline V and J ends were trimmed by 5 bases and 8 bases, with 15 bases remaining between them. The CDR3 is 13 residues long. The germline V gene encodes CDR1 MNHEY and CDR2 SVGAGI. The CDR3 DNA is TGTGCCAGCAGTCCGGGGGCATCGGGAGGCTACACCTTC. Translating it yields CASSPGASGGYTF.

The rearrangement links TRBV15 to TRBJ1-2; D possibly corresponds to TRBD1 (6 bases). V was clipped by 0 bases and J by 3 bases, with 11 bases between them. There are 15 residues in the CDR3. CDR1 LNHNV and CDR2 YYDKDF come from the germline V gene (reference sequence). The CDR3 sequence: CATSRDQGFYYGYTF. The CDR3 DNA reads as TGTGCCACCAGCAGAGATCAGGGGTTCTACTATGGCTACACCTTC.

The J gene is TRBJ2-3, the V gene TRBV27; 7 bases are a match to TRBD2. Trimming removed 6 bases from V and 0 bases from J; junction bases left unmatched: 3. CDR1 MNHEY and CDR2 SMNVEV come from the germline V gene (reference sequence). This CDR3 comprises 14 residues. CDR3 amino acids: CASRKAGSTDTQYF. The CDR3 nucleotides read TGTGCCAGCAGGAAAGCGGGGAGCACAGATACGCAGTATTTT.

V gene TRBV5-1 combines with J gene TRBJ2-6; the match to TRBD1 covers 9 bases. CDR1 SGHRS and CDR2 YFSETQ come from the germline V gene. There are 17 residues in the CDR3. V gave up 4 bases and J gave up 4 bases; unmatched junction bases: 9. CDR3 coding DNA: TGCGCCAGCAGCCTCCGGGACAGGGTTCTCGGGGCCAACGTCCTGACTTTC. It specifies CASSLRDRVLGANVLTF.

The chain joins TRBV5-1 to TRBJ1-1; D is perhaps TRBD1 (6 bases). The length of the CDR3 is 15 residues. The V end was cut by 0 bases, the J end by 7 bases, with 16 bases between. CDR1 is SGHRS and CDR2 is YFSETQ in the germline V gene. CDR3 residues: CASSLDPKGGGEAFF. CDR3 in DNA: TGCGCCAGCAGCTTGGACCCTAAGGGGGGCGGTGAAGCTTTCTTT. Full variable domain (missing parts from reference TRBV5-1 and TRBJ1-1): KAGVTQTPRYLIKTRGQQVTLSCSPISGHRSVSWYQQTPGQGLQFLFEYFSETQRNKGNFPGRFSGRQFSNSRSEMNVSTLELGDSALYLCASSLDPKGGGEAFFGQGTRLTVV.

The chain uses TRBV5-1 and TRBJ2-7, with D possibly TRBD2 on 5 matching bases. CDR3 length equals 13 residues. Trimming removed 2 bases from V and 4 bases from J, with 10 bases in between. Germline V gene data show CDR1 as SGHRS and CDR2 as YFSETQ. CDR3: CASSFQEAYEQYF. The CDR3 DNA reads as TGCGCCAGCAGCTTTCAGGAGGCTTACGAGCAGTACTTC.

This sequence joins TRBV5-1 and TRBJ1-3; D gene unclear. The CDR3 totals 16 residues. The germline V gene has CDR1 SGHRS and CDR2 YFSETQ. The ends were cut back, 2 bases at V and 0 bases at J, with 12 bases in the middle. CDR3: CASSLVPAGSGNTIYF. In DNA form, the CDR3 reads TGCGCCAGCAGCTTAGTTCCCGCCGGCTCTGGAAACACCATATATTTT.

The V and J genes are TRBV5-6 and TRBJ1-5, with TRBD1 identical over 9 bases. The CDR3 totals 15 residues. J was trimmed by 5 bases and V by 3 bases; bases with no gene match: 6. From germline, CDR1 is SGHDT and CDR2 YYEEEE. The CDR3 region has the DNA TGTGCCAGCAGCTCCCGCGACAGGGGGTATCAGCCCCAGCATTTT. It encodes CASSSRDRGYQPQHF.

The chain joins TRBV7-3 to TRBJ2-1, with 12 bases identical to TRBD2. CDR3 length: 14 residues. V trimming: 4 bases; J trimming: 5 bases; junction bases outside the gene matches: 0. Germline V lookup: CDR1 SGHTA, CDR2 FQGTGA. CDR3: CASSWTSGDNEQFF. In DNA form, the CDR3 reads TGTGCCAGCAGCTGGACTAGCGGGGACAATGAGCAGTTCTTC.

The rearrangement links TRBV4-2 to TRBJ1-2, with D possibly matching TRBD1 (5 bases). Trimming pared 1 base from V and 8 bases from J, leaving 17 bases between. Germline-derived CDR1 and CDR2 are LGHNA and YNFKEQ. The CDR3 totals 15 residues. The CDR3, as DNA: TGTGCCAGCAGCCAAGTGGGGGAGGGGCGAGGAGGCTACACCTTC. As protein: CASSQVGEGRGGYTF.

In its sample, this clone was seen once. The chain employs TRBV7-9 and TRBJ2-1; 8 bases fit TRBD1. Per germline, CDR1 SEHNR and CDR2 FQNEAQ (reference sequence). The CDR3 is 12 amino acids. With V trimmed by 4 bases and J by 10 bases, 3 bases remained unmatched. Here the CDR3 reads CASSSTGEEQFF. The DNA for the CDR3 is TGTGCCAGCAGCTCGACAGGGGAAGAGCAGTTCTTC. Filled out from reference TRBV7-9 and TRBJ2-1, the complete variable domain reads DTGVSQNPRHKITKRGQNVTFRCDPISEHNRLYWYRQTLGQGPEFLTYFQNEAQLEKSRLLSDRFSAERPKGSFSTLEIQRTEQGDSAMYLCASSSTGEEQFFGPGTRLTVL.

The gene calls are TRBV7-2 and TRBJ2-7, with D perhaps matching TRBD1 or TRBD2 (6 bases each). The germline CDR1 and CDR2 sequences are SGHTA and FQGNSA. Trimming shortened V by 5 bases and J by 4 bases, and 15 bases separated the two germline ends. The CDR3 is made up of 14 amino acids. As DNA, the CDR3 is TGTGCCAGCAGCCCCCCGGGGGCCCGATACGAGCAGTACTTC. Translation: CASSPPGARYEQYF.

This chain joins TRBV7-9 and TRBJ2-3, with 13 bases fitting TRBD2. This CDR3 is 16 amino acids long. Looked up from germline, CDR1 is SEHNR and CDR2 is FQNEAQ (reference sequence). V lost 5 bases, J lost 2 bases, and 4 bases stayed unmatched. CDR3 in amino acids: CASSLLAGGTTDTQYF. CDR3 in DNA: TGTGCCAGCAGCCTACTAGCGGGGGGGACCACAGATACGCAGTATTTT.

The rearrangement uses TRBV24-1 and TRBJ1-2; D is unresolved. Germline V gives CDR1 KGHDR, CDR2 SFDVKD. V was pared by 3 bases and J by 7 bases, with 11 bases between. The CDR3 has 13 amino acids. The CDR3 DNA sequence: TGTGCCACCAGTGATCGGACCTCCGGTGGCTACACCTTC. Residues: CATSDRTSGGYTF.

This clone was recorded once. The chain employs TRBV7-3 and TRBJ1-2; TRBD1 matches at 8 bases. After removal of 5 bases from V and 5 bases from J, the junction contained 4 bases not matched to a gene. This CDR3 contains 13 residues. Per germline, CDR1 SGHTA and CDR2 FQGTGA. CDR3 residues: CASSPGGGYGYTF. CDR3 nucleotides: TGTGCCAGCAGCCCAGGGGGCGGATATGGCTACACCTTC.

V usage is TRBV7-2 and J usage is TRBJ2-7; a possible D gene is TRBD1 (6 bases). There are 18 residues in the CDR3. Trimming cost V 2 bases and J 3 bases, with 23 bases left between them. Germline loops: CDR1 SGHTA, CDR2 FQGNSA. CDR3: CASSLTRPRTAENYEQYF. The CDR3 DNA sequence: TGTGCCAGCAGCTTAACTCGCCCTAGGACAGCCGAGAACTACGAGCAGTACTTC.